Here is one TCR beta chain with its context. Its antigen is currently not known. Base qualities are missing; no much larger clone stands one base away. Only healthy Caucasian donors were included. Three unrelated non-twin adults were also sequenced: a male aged 18 to 30, a male aged 50 to 59 and a female aged 50 to 59. Miltenyi CD45RO+ enrichment and human naive T-cell isolation kits were used to isolate memory (CD45RO+) and naive T cells from PBMC. The V and J ends are trimmed by 6 bases and 3 bases, leaving 9 bases between them. There are 12 amino acids in the CDR3, from cysteine to phenylalanine inclusive. Just the 36-base CDR3 DNA is kept, in frame starting at base 1. CDR1 SGHDT and CDR2 YYEEEE were looked up in the germline V gene. The data were taken from a study of identical twins (dated by TCRdb to 2016 to 2017). Study-level background: To test whether fetal clonotypes persist, the study used deep sequencing on TCR alpha and beta repertoires from monozygotic twins, unrelated adults of various ages, and cord blood. To rule out contamination, replicate twin experiments were performed at different times with different library preparation protocols.

The investigation overall reported the following: Zero-insertion analyses could be partly confounded by invariant T cells such as MAIT and iNKT, though diverse VJ usage argued against such confounding for most clonotypes. In monozygotic twins, out-of-frame TCR alpha sharing was systematically underestimated by recombination models, although the models agreed with sharing between unrelated individuals. Compared with coincidental sharing between unrelated individuals, an excess of low generation-probability sequences was observed among out-of-frame TCR alpha sequences shared between twins. The excess sharing between twins in beta out-of-frame sequences was weaker because fewer shared sequences reduced the signal-to-noise ratio. Fewer insertions were carried by abundant cord blood beta clonotypes; a weaker similar trend was observed in young adult naive repertoires, while no such trend was observed in memory repertoires. Because the same donors could not be followed over many years, conclusions were based on cross-sectional statistical analysis.

Preparation of the library involved 5' RACE. The listed sequencing device is Illumina HiSeq 2000. A universal primer binding site was introduced by template switching, and a unique molecular identifier was present in the final cDNA, enabling accurate counting of TCR cDNA molecules. Specific primers in the conserved constant-segment region were used to synthesize first-strand cDNA for TCR alpha and beta chains. Each cDNA library was double barcoded, with a SMART-Mk sample barcode plus Illumina barcodes, to control for contamination. Two successive PCR steps introduced TruSeq adapter sequences along with Illumina sample barcodes. TCR alpha and beta cDNA libraries were sequenced on the Illumina HiSeq platform with custom primers. In the paper's pipeline: Unique molecular identifiers were extracted from raw reads with MiGEC, and CDR3 positions were determined with MiXCR. Recombination models were inferred per individual with the repgenHMM and IGoR tools using an EM algorithm. Shared clonotype analysis was performed with the tcR package in R, normalizing sharing by the product of cloneset sizes. To study raw recombination free of thymic and clonal selection effects, out-of-frame nonproductive sequences were analyzed. TCRdb reprocessing: public reads trimmed at Q25 with fastp, clones called with MiXCR, in-frame beta chains kept. Merged by CDR3 protein, the rows form single entries marked with the most common genes and DNA. Clone size and V and J calls follow TCRdb, not the original study. A total of 400,000 to 500,000 distinct CDR3 sequences appear in this sample, about a fifth of them only once. Together, the top ten hold 10% to 15% of the sample.

The sequencing sample was made of naive T cells sorted from blood. The sample's cell subset or site label, decoded: cells isolated with a human naive T-cell isolation kit. The sequence joins TRBV5-6 to TRBJ1-2, with the D gene not confidently named. The TCR originated in a man aged 45-60 years in good health. The DNA sequence follows: TGTGCCAGCACCACCGGGGACTATGGCTACACCTTC. Its amino acids are CASTTGDYGYTF.